This T cell receptor (beta chain) was recovered during a study of T cells after yellow fever vaccination. TCRdb passed the 5' RACE reads through MiXCR, listing each CDR3 protein once. This repertoire shows 350,000 to 550,000 distinct CDR3 sequences, around 20% found once; its top ten account for 18%. This receptor was obtained from a man between 18 and 29 years old who received the YFV17D yellow fever vaccine. The source was PBMCs, collected before the yellow fever booster vaccination.

The CDR3, as DNA: TGCAGTGCTAGGAACCCGGGGGTGGTTGTGGGGTACGTC. This codes for CSARNPGVVVGYV. The chain couples TRBV20-1 to TRBJ2-7, with D perhaps matching TRBD2 (6 bases). Trimming pared 3 bases from V and 12 bases from J, leaving 21 bases between. Germline CDR1 is DFQATT and CDR2 is SNEGSKA (reference sequence). The CDR3 is 13 amino acids.